This TCR beta chain was recovered during a study of T cells after yellow fever vaccination. TCRdb called the 5' RACE reads again in MiXCR, with one record for every CDR3 protein. The profile covers about 340,000 distinct CDR3 sequences, with about 4% appearing a single time and roughly a quarter taken by the ten largest. Germline values: CDR1 SGHRS, CDR2 YFSETQ. Germline trimming cut 4 bases from V and 6 bases from J; bases unmatched to any gene: 5. This CDR3 is built from 14 residues. This clonotype has more than one count but fewer than ten. The source was PBMCs, collected 5 days after the yellow fever booster vaccination. This TCR was recovered from a man between 18 and 29 years old who received the YFV17D yellow fever vaccine. The chain links TRBV5-1 to TRBJ1-2; TRBD1 aligns across 11 bases. The CDR3, as DNA: TGCGCCAGCAGCAACCGGGACAGGGGGGATGGCTACACCTTC. This encodes CASSNRDRGDGYTF. The variable domain in full, completed from reference TRBV5-1 and TRBJ1-2, reads KAGVTQTPRYLIKTRGQQVTLSCSPISGHRSVSWYQQTPGQGLQFLFEYFSETQRNKGNFPGRFSGRQFSNSRSEMNVSTLELGDSALYLCASSNRDRGDGYTFGSGTRLTVV.